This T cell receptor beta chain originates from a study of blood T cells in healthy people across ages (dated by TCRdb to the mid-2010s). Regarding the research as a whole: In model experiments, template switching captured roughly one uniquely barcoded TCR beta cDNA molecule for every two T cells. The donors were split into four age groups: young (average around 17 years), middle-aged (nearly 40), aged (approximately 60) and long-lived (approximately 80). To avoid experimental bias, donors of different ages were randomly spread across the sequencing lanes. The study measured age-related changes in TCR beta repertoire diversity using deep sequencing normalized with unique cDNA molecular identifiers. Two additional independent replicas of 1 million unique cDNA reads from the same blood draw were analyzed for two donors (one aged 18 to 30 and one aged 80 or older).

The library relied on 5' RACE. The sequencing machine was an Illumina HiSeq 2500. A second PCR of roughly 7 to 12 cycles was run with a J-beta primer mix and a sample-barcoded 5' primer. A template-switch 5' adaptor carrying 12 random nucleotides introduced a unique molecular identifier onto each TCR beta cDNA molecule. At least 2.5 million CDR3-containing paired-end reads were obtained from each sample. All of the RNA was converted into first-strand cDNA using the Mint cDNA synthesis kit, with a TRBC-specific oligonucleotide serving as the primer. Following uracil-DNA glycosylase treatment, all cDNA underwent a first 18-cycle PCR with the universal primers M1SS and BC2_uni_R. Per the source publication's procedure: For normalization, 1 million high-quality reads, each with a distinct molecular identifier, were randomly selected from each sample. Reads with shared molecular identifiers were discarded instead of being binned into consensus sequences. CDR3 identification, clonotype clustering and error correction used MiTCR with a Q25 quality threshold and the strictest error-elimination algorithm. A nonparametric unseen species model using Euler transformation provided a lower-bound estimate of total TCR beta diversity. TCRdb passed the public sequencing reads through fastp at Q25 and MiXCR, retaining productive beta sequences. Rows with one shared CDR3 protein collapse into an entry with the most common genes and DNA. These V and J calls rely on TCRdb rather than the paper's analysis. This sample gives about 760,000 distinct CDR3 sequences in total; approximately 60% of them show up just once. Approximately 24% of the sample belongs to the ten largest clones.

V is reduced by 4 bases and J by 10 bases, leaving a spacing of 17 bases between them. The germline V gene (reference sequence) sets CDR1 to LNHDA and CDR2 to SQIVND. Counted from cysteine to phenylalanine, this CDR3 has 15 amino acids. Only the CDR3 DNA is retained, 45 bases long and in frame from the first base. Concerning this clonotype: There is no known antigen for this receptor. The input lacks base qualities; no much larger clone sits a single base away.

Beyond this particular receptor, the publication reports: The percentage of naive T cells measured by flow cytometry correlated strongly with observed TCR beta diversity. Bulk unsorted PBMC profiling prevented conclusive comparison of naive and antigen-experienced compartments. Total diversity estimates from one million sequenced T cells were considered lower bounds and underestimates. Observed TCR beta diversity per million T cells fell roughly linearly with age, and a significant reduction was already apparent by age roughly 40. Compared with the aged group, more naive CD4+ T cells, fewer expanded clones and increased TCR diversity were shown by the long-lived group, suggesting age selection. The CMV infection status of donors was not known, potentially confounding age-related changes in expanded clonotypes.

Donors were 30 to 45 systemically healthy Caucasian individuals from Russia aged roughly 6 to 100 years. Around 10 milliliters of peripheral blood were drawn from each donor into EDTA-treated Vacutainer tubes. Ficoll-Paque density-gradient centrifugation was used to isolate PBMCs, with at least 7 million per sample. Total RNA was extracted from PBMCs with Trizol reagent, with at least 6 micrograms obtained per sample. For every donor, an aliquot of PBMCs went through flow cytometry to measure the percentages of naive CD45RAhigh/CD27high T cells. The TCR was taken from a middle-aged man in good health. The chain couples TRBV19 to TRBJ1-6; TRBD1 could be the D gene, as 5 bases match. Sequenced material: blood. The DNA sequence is TGTGCCAGTAGTAGGCGAATTGAGGGGAACTCACCCCTCCACTTT. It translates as CASSRRIEGNSPLHF.